Listed below are T cell receptor beta chains from one sample, sequenced in a study of OX40 agonist ivuxolimab in advanced cancers. Method: immunoSEQ multiplex PCR; TCRdb's copy keeps in-frame clones and lacks some. Of under 20,000 clones listed, 83% were seen once; the top ten hold about 20%. Sequenced material: CD4+ or CD8+ T cells sorted from blood, taken in a trial of the OX40 agonist ivuxolimab. The receptors here all came from an adult with an advanced solid tumor such as melanoma, head and neck, liver or kidney cancer. Each CDR3 is given with its conserved first and last residue. D genes are given only for firm matches. Rows give clone size only sometimes, using once, few, many, or a class for an expanded clone.

d_gene,abundance,v_gene,j_gene,CDR3aa,CDR3nt
-,-,TRBV7-9,TRBJ2-3,CASSPPLYADTQYF,TGTGCCAGCAGCCCCCCGTTATATGCAGATACGCAGTATTTT
-,-,TRBV6-1,TRBJ2-7,CATGFGTAYEQYF,TGTGCCACTGGCTTCGGGACGGCCTACGAGCAGTACTTC
-,once,TRBV6-5,TRBJ2-1,CASSGGISYNEQFF,TGTGCCAGCAGCGGTGGGATCTCCTACAATGAGCAGTTCTTC
-,-,TRBV4-3,TRBJ1-4,CASSQDLMGVGGISEKLFF,TGCGCCAGCAGCCAAGATCTCATGGGGGTAGGGGGTATAAGTGAAAAACTGTTTTTT
TRBD1,once,TRBV2,TRBJ2-7,CASSEAEDRGSYEQYF,TGTGCCAGCAGTGAAGCTGAGGACAGGGGGTCTTACGAGCAGTACTTC
-,once,TRBV4-1,TRBJ1-1,CASSPLGESLKTEAFF,TGCGCCAGCAGCCCTCTAGGCGAGTCCCTGAAGACTGAAGCTTTCTTT
TRBD2,-,TRBV29-1,TRBJ2-1,CSVEDAGGFYNEQFF,TGCAGCGTTGAAGATGCGGGAGGTTTCTACAATGAGCAGTTCTTC
-,-,TRBV9,TRBJ2-7,CASSVADISSYEQYF,TGTGCCAGCAGCGTAGCTGACATTAGCTCCTACGAGCAGTACTTC
TRBD1,-,TRBV5-5,TRBJ1-4,CASSAGTGVNEKLFF,TGTGCCAGCAGCGCAGGGACAGGGGTAAATGAAAAACTGTTTTTT
TRBD1,-,TRBV27,TRBJ2-5,CASLGQGQETQYF,TGTGCCAGTCTCGGACAGGGGCAAGAGACCCAGTACTTC
-,-,TRBV5-5,TRBJ2-1,CASSLETHNEQFF,TGTGCCAGCAGCTTGGAAACGCACAATGAGCAGTTCTTC
-,-,TRBV5-5,TRBJ2-7,CASRILQGNEQYF,TGTGCCAGCAGAATACTACAGGGAAACGAGCAGTACTTC
TRBD2,-,TRBV11-3,TRBJ2-3,CASSFSSGIEDTQYF,TGTGCCAGCAGCTTCTCTAGCGGGATAGAAGATACGCAGTATTTT
TRBD2,-,TRBV5-8,TRBJ2-1,CASSYPGTSGMDEQFF,TGTGCCAGCAGCTACCCCGGGACTAGCGGGATGGATGAGCAGTTCTTC
-,-,TRBV27,TRBJ1-1,CASSPNNTEAFF,TGTGCCAGCAGCCCGAATAACACTGAAGCTTTCTTT
TRBD2,-,TRBV7-9,TRBJ2-1,CAQTSTSGEYNEQFF,TGTGCGCAGACCTCAACTAGCGGAGAATACAATGAGCAGTTCTTC
-,once,TRBV4-1,TRBJ1-2,CASSQVTANYGYTF,TGCGCCAGCAGCCAAGTAACAGCTAACTATGGCTACACCTTC
-,-,TRBV27,TRBJ2-7,CASSLGLGTTPYEQYF,TGTGCCAGCAGTTTGGGCCTAGGGACAACACCCTACGAGCAGTACTTC
-,-,TRBV28,TRBJ1-6,CASSLRGRVYNSPLHF,TGTGCCAGCAGTCTCCGGGGGAGGGTCTATAATTCACCCCTCCACTTT
-,once,TRBV28,TRBJ2-7,CASSLPIGGHGEQYF,TGTGCCAGCAGTTTACCGATCGGGGGACACGGGGAGCAGTACTTC
-,few,TRBV7-6,TRBJ2-7,CASSSGDGEQYF,TGTGCCAGCAGCTCAGGGGACGGCGAGCAGTACTTC
TRBD2,large,TRBV6-1,TRBJ2-5,CASSEVAGRGEETQYF,TGTGCCAGCAGTGAAGTGGCGGGGCGGGGGGAAGAGACCCAGTACTTC
-,-,TRBV30,TRBJ1-5,CAWSVRVQYRIRCSNQPQHF,TGTGCCTGGAGTGTACGTGTCCAATACAGGATTAGGTGTAGCAATCAGCCCCAGCATTTT